Below are 22 T cell receptor beta chains sequenced from a single sample in a study of blood T cell repertoires in COVID-19. Clones were sequenced by immunoSEQ multiplex PCR, and TCRdb holds only the in-frame ones, with some missing. The sample has roughly 240,000 clones; 65% to 90% are singletons. The sample taken for sequencing was peripheral blood. The receptors were sampled from a man aged 50 or older with COVID-19, enrolled during active disease.

The chain employs TRBV5-1 and TRBJ2-3; TRBD2 aligns across 9 bases. Germline loops: CDR1 SGHRS, CDR2 YFSETQ. V lost 4 bases, J lost 4 bases, and 7 bases stayed unmatched. This CDR3 region has 15 residues. CDR3 protein: CASSPTSGRADTQYF. The CDR3 DNA reads as TGCGCCAGCAGCCCGACTAGCGGTCGGGCAGATACGCAGTATTTT.

The chain couples TRBV14 to TRBJ2-6, with D maybe TRBD2 (5 bases). The CDR3 runs to 17 residues. V was clipped by 1 base and J by 4 bases, with 14 bases between them. Per germline, CDR1 SGHDN and CDR2 FVKESK. As DNA, the CDR3 is TGTGCCAGCAGCCAAGGTGTCAGATCTAGCGGGGCCAACGTCCTGACTTTC. Residues: CASSQGVRSSGANVLTF.

CDR3 DNA: TGCGCCAGCAGCTTGTTCAGCGGGGGCACAGATACGCAGTATTTT. It specifies CASSLFSGGTDTQYF. The chain is built from TRBV5-1 and TRBJ2-3, with 7 bases aligning to TRBD2. V shed 1 base and J 1 base; nucleotides not matched to a gene: 3. This CDR3 has 15 amino acids. Germline CDR1 SGHRS, CDR2 YFSETQ.

This chain connects TRBV6-4 to TRBJ1-4, with 8 bases aligning to TRBD1. Germline loops: CDR1 MRHNA, CDR2 SNTAGT. The CDR3 runs to 15 residues. With V trimmed by 6 bases and J by 7 bases, 10 bases remained unmatched. CDR3 DNA: TGTGCCAGCAGGATACAGGGGGGGGATCGTGAAAAACTGTTTTTT. Amino acids: CASRIQGGDREKLFF.

V gene TRBV6-6 combines with J gene TRBJ2-1, with TRBD1 matching over 7 bases. The CDR3 runs to 11 residues. J gave up 10 bases and V 5 bases, and 2 bases lay outside the gene matches. The V gene's germline CDR1 is MNHNY and CDR2 SVGAGI (reference sequence). The CDR3 DNA sequence: TGTGCCAGCAGTAGGGACAGAGAGCAGTTCTTC. This translates into CASSRDREQFF.

The chain links TRBV12-3 or TRBV12-4 to TRBJ1-1; D ambiguous. The CDR3 runs 12 residues. Trimming removed 2 bases from V and 5 bases from J, with 6 bases in between. The CDR3 DNA sequence: TGTGCCAGCAGTTTAACGGTAACTGAAGCTTTCTTT. Protein sequence: CASSLTVTEAFF.

The genes are TRBV24-1 and TRBJ2-5, with TRBD1 identical over 9 bases. Per germline, CDR1 KGHDR and CDR2 SFDVKD. Trimming took 4 bases from V and 5 from J; bases not matched to a gene: 7. This CDR3 spans 15 amino acids. CDR3 loop: CATSDQGTGRETQYF. The CDR3 coding sequence is TGTGCCACCAGTGACCAGGGGACAGGGCGGGAGACCCAGTACTTC.

The chain links TRBV11-2 to TRBJ1-2; unclear D gene. CDR3 length: 19 amino acids. CDR1 is SGHAT, CDR2 FQNNGV, per germline. Trimming took 5 bases from V and 1 from J, leaving 26 bases between them. The CDR3: CASSLPLTHRTPFNYGYTF. The CDR3 DNA sequence: TGTGCCAGCAGCCTTCCACTAACCCACCGAACACCATTTAACTATGGCTACACCTTC.

This clone was detected only once. This sequence joins TRBV5-4 and TRBJ1-2; D remains unclear. Germline CDR1 reads SGHNT; CDR2 reads YYREEE (reference sequence). Trimming removed 4 bases from V and 0 bases from J, with 13 bases in between. The CDR3 runs 15 residues. CDR3 nucleotides: TGTGCCAGCAGCCTACAGACACCTCCTAACTATGGCTACACCTTC. Protein sequence: CASSLQTPPNYGYTF.

This chain joins TRBV3-1 (or the pseudogene TRBV3-2) and TRBJ1-2; possible D gene TRBD1, 6 bases. Germline lookup yields CDR1 LGHDT and CDR2 YNNKEL (reference sequence). V shed 2 bases and J shed 3 bases, with 10 bases lying between them. The CDR3 consists of 14 residues. CDR3 DNA: TGTGCCAGCAGCCAAACACAGGGTCACTATGGCTACACCTTC. It translates to CASSQTQGHYGYTF.

Comments on this clone: Other DNA sequences in the sample encode the same CDR3. The CDR3 here is CASRRQGGTGELFF. The CDR3 coding sequence is TGTGCCAGCAGACGTCAGGGGGGCACCGGGGAGCTGTTTTTT. The V call is TRBV7-3, the J call TRBJ2-2, with D possibly TRBD1 on 7 matching bases. V was shortened by 6 bases and J by 4 bases, with 12 bases between the two germline ends. Germline V gives CDR1 SGHTA, CDR2 FQGTGA. The CDR3 is 14 amino acids. The whole variable domain, remainder taken from reference TRBV7-3 and TRBJ2-2, is GAGVSQTPSNKVTEKGKYVELRCDPISGHTALYWYRQSLGQGPEFLIYFQGTGAADDSGLPNDRFFAVRPEGSVSTLKIQRTERGDSAVYLCASRRQGGTGELFFGEGSRLTVL.

The genes are TRBV18 and TRBJ1-1; weak D call: TRBD1 (6 bases). CDR3 length equals 15 residues. The germline gives CDR1 KGHSH, CDR2 LQKENI. Trimming pared 3 bases from V and 1 base from J, leaving 12 bases between. CDR3: CASSPKGTWNTEAFF. CDR3 sequence (DNA): TGTGCCAGCTCACCGAAAGGGACATGGAACACTGAAGCTTTCTTT.

The rearrangement joins TRBV6-5 to TRBJ2-7, with 11 bases matching TRBD1. This CDR3 is 14 amino acids long. Germline trimming cut 6 bases from V and 5 bases from J; bases unmatched to any gene: 6. Germline V gene data show CDR1 as MNHEY and CDR2 as SVGAGI. The CDR3 nucleotides are TGTGCCAGCAGCCGCAGGACAGGGGGCCACGAGCAGTACTTC. Its translation: CASSRRTGGHEQYF.

The chain links TRBV14 to TRBJ1-5, with D possibly being TRBD1 (6 bases). Germline assignment: CDR1 SGHDN and CDR2 FVKESK. V lost 2 bases, J lost 3 bases, and 26 bases lay in between. CDR3 length equals 20 residues. The CDR3 loop reads CASSQFRGHSPPYDNQPQHF. CDR3 nucleotides: TGTGCCAGCAGCCAATTCAGGGGCCATAGCCCTCCGTATGACAATCAGCCCCAGCATTTT.

This clone occurred once. Other DNA sequences in this sample translate to the same CDR3. The V gene is TRBV5-1, the J gene TRBJ1-2; TRBD1 matches at 9 bases. Germline CDR1 is SGHRS and CDR2 is YFSETQ. The CDR3 has 12 amino acids. V lost 4 bases, J lost 8 bases, and 3 bases stayed unmatched. The CDR3 loop is CASSPGQGGYTF. The CDR3 region has the DNA TGCGCCAGCAGCCCGGGACAGGGAGGCTACACCTTC.

CDR3 region: CASSLRLLMSTDTQYF. CDR3 coding DNA: TGTGCCAGCAGCCTGAGACTATTGATGAGCACAGATACGCAGTATTTT. This chain connects TRBV5-5 to TRBJ2-3; tentative D call: TRBD2 (5 bases). Germline-derived CDR1 and CDR2 are SGHKS and YYEKEE (reference sequence). CDR3 length equals 16 residues. V dropped 4 bases and J dropped 0 bases, with 15 bases sitting between them.

This chain connects TRBV27 to TRBJ2-7; 10 nucleotides match TRBD2. CDR1 is MNHEY, CDR2 SMNVEV, per germline (reference sequence). After removal of 2 bases from V and 4 bases from J, the junction contained 5 bases not matched to a gene. The CDR3 has 15 residues. CDR3 region: CASSLKQRGGYEQYF. CDR3 in DNA: TGTGCCAGCAGTTTAAAACAGCGGGGGGGATACGAGCAGTACTTC.

This chain uses TRBV6-2 or TRBV6-3 with TRBJ1-1, with unresolved D. V was shortened by 5 bases and J by 0 bases, with 19 bases between the two germline ends. The CDR3 totals 17 residues. CDR1 MNHEY and CDR2 SVGEGT come from the germline V gene. The CDR3 nucleotides read TGTGCCAGCAGTACCACGCGAGTATCGTCCATGAACACTGAAGCTTTCTTT. It is translated as CASSTTRVSSMNTEAFF.

The V and J genes are TRBV7-6 and TRBJ2-7; weak D call: TRBD1 (5 bases). CDR3 length: 14 residues. Per the germline V gene, CDR1 is SGHVS and CDR2 is FNYEAQ. V was trimmed by 4 bases and J by 6 bases, leaving 16 bases between them. The CDR3 is CASSSRGHLGEQYF. In nucleotides, the CDR3 is TGTGCCAGCAGCTCCCGTGGACATCTTGGCGAGCAGTACTTC.

This sequence joins TRBV3-1 (or the pseudogene TRBV3-2) and TRBJ2-4, with D perhaps TRBD2 (5 bases). The V end lost 1 base, the J end lost 0 bases, and 10 bases lay between the germline ends. CDR3 length equals 16 residues. Looked up from germline, CDR1 is LGHDT and CDR2 is YNNKEL (reference sequence). CDR3 region: CASSQGSGLAKNIQYF. DNA for the CDR3: TGTGCCAGCAGCCAAGGGTCTGGACTAGCCAAAAACATTCAGTACTTC.

The CDR3 DNA follows: TGTGCCAGCAGTTACTCAGCGGGGGCACACAATGAGCAGTTCTTC. This encodes CASSYSAGAHNEQFF. The V gene is TRBV6-2 or TRBV6-3, the J gene TRBJ2-1, with 8 bases matching TRBD2. The germline gives CDR1 MNHEY, CDR2 SVGEGT. The V segment lost 0 bases and the J segment 5 bases; nucleotides outside the gene matches: 3. This CDR3 spans 15 amino acids.

The chain carries TRBV9 and TRBJ2-3; 10 bases fit TRBD2. Germline loops: CDR1 SGDLS, CDR2 YYNGEE. The CDR3 totals 16 residues. The J segment lost 3 bases and the V segment lost 4 bases, leaving 8 bases of the junction unmatched. The CDR3 spells CASSLNSGGFTDTQYF. CDR3 coding DNA: TGTGCCAGCAGCCTCAATAGCGGGGGGTTTACAGATACGCAGTATTTT.